This T cell receptor (beta chain) was identified during a study of OX40 agonist ivuxolimab in advanced cancers. Context from the whole study: Ivuxolimab was an agonistic, fully human IgG2 monoclonal antibody directed against OX40 (CD134), a costimulatory receptor. Intravenous ivuxolimab was administered to patients every 2 weeks at six dose levels: 0.01, 0.1, 0.3, 1.5, 3 and 10 mg/kg. Of the roughly 50 dose-escalation patients, hepatocellular carcinoma was present in 19, melanoma in roughly 15, renal cell carcinoma in 9 and head and neck cancer in 9. In the dose-escalation cohort, 82.7% of patients were male, and the mean age was around 60 years, with a range of about 23 to 85. Patients were allowed to have had prior anti-PD-1, anti-PD-L1 or anti-CTLA-4 therapy, and around 40% of the dose-escalation patients had previously received checkpoint inhibitors. Partial responses occurred in three dose-escalation patients, of whom one had hepatocellular carcinoma and two had cutaneous melanoma. The purpose of peripheral TCRbeta sequencing was to test whether ivuxolimab changed TCR sequence diversity and led to clonal T-cell expansion. The paper reports the monotherapy dose-escalation portion (N ≈ 52 patients) of the phase I ivuxolimab trial.

The study at large found these results: The antigen specificity of the peripheral T cells that underwent clonal expansion was not determined. At doses from 0.1 to 3.0 mg/kg, clonal expansion was seen in both CD4+ and CD8+ blood T cells between baseline and week 6. Low levels of normalized T-cell clonal expansion were also seen in some patients who did not respond. After ivuxolimab, expanded clones were on average more numerous among CD8+ T cells than among CD4+ T cells. Partial responders in the 0.1-3.0 mg/kg groups had among the lowest normalized peripheral clonal expansion, especially among CD8+ T cells.

CDR1 MGHRA and CDR2 YSYEKL are derived from the germline V gene. From its cysteine to its phenylalanine, the CDR3 spans 16 amino acids. The kept DNA is CDR3 alone, 48 bases in frame from the first base. V was cut back by 4 bases and J by 0 bases, leaving a gap of 14 bases between them. The trial excluded patients who had a history of autoimmune disease or who were on systemic immunosuppression. Peripheral blood for TCR sequencing was drawn from every dose cohort at baseline, at cycle 4 day 1 and at cycle 7 day 1. Samples were obtained from an open-label, multicenter, first-in-human phase I dose-escalation trial of ivuxolimab. Adults with locally advanced or metastatic head and neck squamous cell, hepatocellular, melanoma or renal cell carcinoma were enrolled in the trial. Before TCR sequencing, CD4+ and CD8+ T cells were separately sorted from peripheral blood. Genomic DNA was isolated from the sorted cells so that the TCRbeta CDR3 region could be sequenced. The immunoSEQ Assay was used for sequencing of TCRbeta CDR3 regions. Entries here come from immuneACCESS through TCRdb and include only in-frame sequences with V and J called. Some clones fail to appear in such tables; in the studies checked, an unresolved V gene covers under half of the shortfall, and the cause of the remainder is unknown. The sample data list roughly 32,000 clones, and 80% to 85% of these were observed just once. Roughly 23% of the sample is taken by the ten largest.

Notes on this clone: It lacks a known antigen. Per-base qualities were not stored, and no clone one base away is much larger.

The receptor's source is an adult with an advanced solid tumor such as melanoma, head and neck, liver or kidney cancer. The sequences come from CD4+ or CD8+ T cells sorted from blood, collected in a trial of the OX40 agonist ivuxolimab. The V gene is TRBV4-1 and the J gene is TRBJ2-3, with the D segment identity uncertain. The DNA reads TGCGCCAGCAGCCTCGGAATGGTGTCTAGCACAGATACGCAGTATTTT. The resulting protein is CASSLGMVSSTDTQYF.